The sequence of this TCR beta chain was determined in a study of blood T cell repertoires in COVID-19. Study overall: Sources were T cells, B-cell-depleted T cells, or PBMCs; the material itself was cDNA or gDNA.

Trimming removed 0 bases from V and 1 base from J, with 3 bases in between. CDR1 and CDR2 (germline): KGHSY, FQNENV. This CDR3 comprises 14 residues. Under the authors' procedure: Reference gene primer amplification gave nucleated cell count estimates. Libraries were prepared by immunoSEQ multiplex PCR; TCRdb keeps only in-frame clonotypes and omits some of them. V, J and clone size reflect that table, while D and trimming were determined from the DNA. The table includes over 130,000 clones, roughly 84% detected once. Seattle cases were enrolled at active infection and followed longitudinally. Sequencing used peripheral blood. The chain has TRBV16 and TRBJ2-2; no firm D call. This clonotype originated in a man aged 30 to 39 with COVID-19, enrolled during active disease. The chain's CDR3 is CASSQSRNTGELFF. The CDR3 coding sequence is TGTGCCAGCAGCCAATCCCGGAACACCGGGGAGCTGTTTTTT.